This T cell receptor (beta chain) was retrieved from a study of blood T cell repertoires in COVID-19. Across the whole study: Samples of COVID-19 (acute and convalescent) were obtained from the United States, Italy and Spain. PBMCs, B-cell-depleted T cells, or T cells provided the cDNA or gDNA that made up the material.

This CDR3 region has 16 residues. J was trimmed by 2 bases and V by 5 bases; bases with no gene match: 5. From germline, CDR1 is KGHDR and CDR2 SFDVKD. Authors' processing steps: Reference gene primer amplification in the assay estimated nucleated cell counts. Assay: immunoSEQ multiplex PCR; the TCRdb copy retains only in-frame clones and omits some. V and J calls and clone size are given by that table; D and trimming were obtained from the DNA. The sample contains 200,000 to 250,000 clones, roughly 83% of which appear only once. Input material: peripheral blood. The chain carries TRBV24-1 and TRBJ2-3; the match to TRBD2 covers 11 bases. The source is an older man with acute or convalescent COVID-19. CDR3 bases: TGTGCCACCAGTGGGATACTAGCGGGGGACACAGATACGCAGTATTTT. Translation: CATSGILAGDTDTQYF.